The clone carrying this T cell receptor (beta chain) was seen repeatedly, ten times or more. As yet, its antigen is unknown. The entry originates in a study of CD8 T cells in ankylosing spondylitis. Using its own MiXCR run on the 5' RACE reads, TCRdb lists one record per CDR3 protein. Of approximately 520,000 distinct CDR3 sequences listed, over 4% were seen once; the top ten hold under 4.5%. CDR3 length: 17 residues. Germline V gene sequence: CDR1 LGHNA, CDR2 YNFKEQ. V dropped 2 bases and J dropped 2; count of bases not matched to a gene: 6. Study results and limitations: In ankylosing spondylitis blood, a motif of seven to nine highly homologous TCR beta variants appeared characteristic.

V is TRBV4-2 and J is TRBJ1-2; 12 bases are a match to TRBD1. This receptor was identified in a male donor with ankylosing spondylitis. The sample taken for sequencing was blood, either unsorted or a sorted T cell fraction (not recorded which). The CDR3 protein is CASSQPRDRGQNYGYTF. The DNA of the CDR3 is TGTGCCAGCAGCCAACCCCGGGACAGGGGGCAGAACTATGGCTACACCTTC.